This T cell receptor beta chain was sequenced in a study of Graves' ophthalmopathy and Graves' hyperthyroidism. This clonotype was observed many times. Antigen: not known. The CDR3 runs 16 residues. V lost 0 bases, J lost 4 bases, and 7 bases stayed unmatched. The V gene's germline CDR1 is MGHRA and CDR2 YSYEKL. Findings and caveats of the study: Most expanded clonotypes from thyroid (those above 0.001 frequency) were also found in blood. Prediction of ophthalmopathy progression reached less than 71% sensitivity and 72% to 75% specificity.

Additional autoimmune diseases, uncontrolled infections, pregnancy or lactation disqualified patients. Physicians reached a diagnosis by relying on clinical symptoms, serum thyroxine, TRAb, thyroid ultrasound and orbital computed tomography. Beta-chain TCR CDR3 regions were amplified from RNA transcripts. HTBI-primed RT-PCR formed the first round, and a multiplex PCR formed the second. In TCRdb, the multiplex PCR reads were re-called with MiXCR into one record per CDR3 protein. Here the sample spans 1 million to 1.3 million distinct CDR3 sequences, about 35% being singletons. This sequence originates from an adult man with Graves' hyperthyroidism. Material for sequencing was peripheral blood or thyroid tissue (not recorded which). V gene TRBV4-1 combines with J gene TRBJ1-2; 8 bases agree with TRBD1. CDR3 region: CASSQEVDRATYGYTF. CDR3 DNA: TGCGCCAGCAGCCAAGAAGTGGACAGGGCCACCTATGGCTACACCTTC.